The 2 T cell receptor beta chains in this list originate from one sample, sequenced in a study of cytomegalovirus exposure and HLA in healthy donors. Only in-frame clones appear in the TCRdb table, and some are missing; sequencing was by immunoSEQ multiplex PCR. The sample gives approximately 70,000 clones, roughly 94% of which show up once; approximately 0.59% is in the top ten. The sample consisted of PBMCs. These receptors were taken from a woman aged 18-30 years in good health and CMV-seronegative.

The chain uses TRBV7-2 and TRBJ1-5; possible D gene TRBD1, 5 bases. Germline V lookup: CDR1 SGHTA, CDR2 FQGNSA. CDR3 size: 19 residues. Trimming pared 0 bases from V and 2 bases from J, leaving 20 bases between. The CDR3 DNA follows: TGTGCCAGCAGCTTAGCTTATCCATCCAGGGAAAGGGGCAATCAGCCCCAGCATTTT. Translating it yields CASSLAYPSRERGNQPQHF.

For the CDR3, the DNA is TGTGCCAGCTCACCACCTGCGGGTTTGGGAGCTTTCTTT. Amino acid sequence: CASSPPAGLGAFF. The chain couples TRBV18 to TRBJ1-1; D gene unclear. V shed 0 bases and J shed 10 bases, with 12 bases lying between them. The CDR3 totals 13 residues. Germline V gene sequence: CDR1 KGHSH, CDR2 LQKENI.